This T cell receptor (beta chain) emerged from a study of T cell responses to AZD1222 COVID-19 vaccine. As for the study in general: Recipients boosted at about 4 weeks or about 12 weeks are pooled.

Regarding the study as a whole: Baseline testing showed seropositivity in only a handful of AZD1222 recipients.

Sequencing was performed with immunoSEQ multiplex PCR; in TCRdb, only in-frame clones are kept and a portion is missing. The table lists about 92,000 clones, approximately 84% of them singletons, with about a tenth in the top ten. With respect to this clone: Antigen specificity is unknown.

Trimming at V came to 5 bases and at J to 2 bases, leaving 12 bases not matched to a gene. The CDR3 has 18 amino acids. The germline gives CDR1 SGHTA, CDR2 FQGNSA. Material: peripheral blood, obtained on day 0 of AZD1222 vaccination. The TCR originated in an adult in good health. The chain uses TRBV7-2 and TRBJ2-7, with 13 bases identical to TRBD2. The CDR3: CASSPAGTSGTKAYEQYF. CDR3 nucleotides: TGTGCCAGCAGCCCCGCCGGGACTAGCGGGACTAAAGCCTACGAGCAGTACTTC.